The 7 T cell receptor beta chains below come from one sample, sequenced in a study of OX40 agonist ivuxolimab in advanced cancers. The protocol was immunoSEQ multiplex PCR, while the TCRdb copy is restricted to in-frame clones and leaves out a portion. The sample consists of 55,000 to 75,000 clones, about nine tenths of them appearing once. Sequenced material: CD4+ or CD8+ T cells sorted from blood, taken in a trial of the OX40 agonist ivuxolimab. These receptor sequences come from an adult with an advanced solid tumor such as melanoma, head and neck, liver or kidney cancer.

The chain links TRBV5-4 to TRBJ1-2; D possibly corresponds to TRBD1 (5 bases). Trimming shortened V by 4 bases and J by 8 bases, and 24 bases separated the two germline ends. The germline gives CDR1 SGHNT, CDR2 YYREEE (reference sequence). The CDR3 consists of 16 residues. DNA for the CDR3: TGTGCCAGCAGCCCTGGAGGGACCGGGTCCAAAGGGGGCTACACCTTC. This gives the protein CASSPGGTGSKGGYTF.

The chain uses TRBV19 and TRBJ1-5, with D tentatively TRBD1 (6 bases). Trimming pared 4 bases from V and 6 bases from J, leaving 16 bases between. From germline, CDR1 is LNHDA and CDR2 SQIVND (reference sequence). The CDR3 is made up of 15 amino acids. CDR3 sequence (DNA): TGTGCCAGTAGTAGAACCCAGGGGATGGGTCAGCCCCAGCATTTT. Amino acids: CASSRTQGMGQPQHF. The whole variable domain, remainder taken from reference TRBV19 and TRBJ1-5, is DGGITQSPKYLFRKEGQNVTLSCEQNLNHDAMYWYRQDPGQGLRLIYYSQIVNDFQKGDIAEGYSVSREKKESFPLTVTSAQKNPTAFYLCASSRTQGMGQPQHFGDGTRLSIL.

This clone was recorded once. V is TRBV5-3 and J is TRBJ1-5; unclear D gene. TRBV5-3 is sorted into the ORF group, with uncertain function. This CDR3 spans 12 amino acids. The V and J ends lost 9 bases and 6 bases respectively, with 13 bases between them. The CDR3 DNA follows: TGTGCCATCCAAGGAAGGGTTCAGCCCCAGCATTTT. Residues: CAIQGRVQPQHF.

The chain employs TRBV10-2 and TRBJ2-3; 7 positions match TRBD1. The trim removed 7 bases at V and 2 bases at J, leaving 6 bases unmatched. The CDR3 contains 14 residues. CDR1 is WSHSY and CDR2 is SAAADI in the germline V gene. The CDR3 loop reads CASNSQGFTDTQYF. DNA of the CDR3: TGCGCCAGCAATTCACAGGGGTTCACAGATACGCAGTATTTT.

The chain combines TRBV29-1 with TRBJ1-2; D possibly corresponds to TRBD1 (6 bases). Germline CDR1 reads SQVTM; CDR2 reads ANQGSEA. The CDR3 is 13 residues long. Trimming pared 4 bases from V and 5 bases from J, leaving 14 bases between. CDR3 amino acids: CSVVTRDIYGYTF. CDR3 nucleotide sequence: TGCAGCGTTGTGACACGGGACATATATGGCTACACCTTC.

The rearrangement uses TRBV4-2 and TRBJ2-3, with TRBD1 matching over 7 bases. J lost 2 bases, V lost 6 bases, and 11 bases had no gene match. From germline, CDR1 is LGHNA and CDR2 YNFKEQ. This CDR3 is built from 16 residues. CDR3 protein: CASRFSGTESTDTQYF. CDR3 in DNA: TGTGCCAGCAGATTCTCCGGGACAGAATCCACAGATACGCAGTATTTT.

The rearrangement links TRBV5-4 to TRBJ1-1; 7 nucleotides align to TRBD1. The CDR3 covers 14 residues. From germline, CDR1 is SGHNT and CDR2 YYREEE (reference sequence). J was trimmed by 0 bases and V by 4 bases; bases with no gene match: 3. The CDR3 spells CASSTGTVNTEAFF. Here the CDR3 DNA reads TGTGCCAGCAGCACCGGGACAGTGAACACTGAAGCTTTCTTT.